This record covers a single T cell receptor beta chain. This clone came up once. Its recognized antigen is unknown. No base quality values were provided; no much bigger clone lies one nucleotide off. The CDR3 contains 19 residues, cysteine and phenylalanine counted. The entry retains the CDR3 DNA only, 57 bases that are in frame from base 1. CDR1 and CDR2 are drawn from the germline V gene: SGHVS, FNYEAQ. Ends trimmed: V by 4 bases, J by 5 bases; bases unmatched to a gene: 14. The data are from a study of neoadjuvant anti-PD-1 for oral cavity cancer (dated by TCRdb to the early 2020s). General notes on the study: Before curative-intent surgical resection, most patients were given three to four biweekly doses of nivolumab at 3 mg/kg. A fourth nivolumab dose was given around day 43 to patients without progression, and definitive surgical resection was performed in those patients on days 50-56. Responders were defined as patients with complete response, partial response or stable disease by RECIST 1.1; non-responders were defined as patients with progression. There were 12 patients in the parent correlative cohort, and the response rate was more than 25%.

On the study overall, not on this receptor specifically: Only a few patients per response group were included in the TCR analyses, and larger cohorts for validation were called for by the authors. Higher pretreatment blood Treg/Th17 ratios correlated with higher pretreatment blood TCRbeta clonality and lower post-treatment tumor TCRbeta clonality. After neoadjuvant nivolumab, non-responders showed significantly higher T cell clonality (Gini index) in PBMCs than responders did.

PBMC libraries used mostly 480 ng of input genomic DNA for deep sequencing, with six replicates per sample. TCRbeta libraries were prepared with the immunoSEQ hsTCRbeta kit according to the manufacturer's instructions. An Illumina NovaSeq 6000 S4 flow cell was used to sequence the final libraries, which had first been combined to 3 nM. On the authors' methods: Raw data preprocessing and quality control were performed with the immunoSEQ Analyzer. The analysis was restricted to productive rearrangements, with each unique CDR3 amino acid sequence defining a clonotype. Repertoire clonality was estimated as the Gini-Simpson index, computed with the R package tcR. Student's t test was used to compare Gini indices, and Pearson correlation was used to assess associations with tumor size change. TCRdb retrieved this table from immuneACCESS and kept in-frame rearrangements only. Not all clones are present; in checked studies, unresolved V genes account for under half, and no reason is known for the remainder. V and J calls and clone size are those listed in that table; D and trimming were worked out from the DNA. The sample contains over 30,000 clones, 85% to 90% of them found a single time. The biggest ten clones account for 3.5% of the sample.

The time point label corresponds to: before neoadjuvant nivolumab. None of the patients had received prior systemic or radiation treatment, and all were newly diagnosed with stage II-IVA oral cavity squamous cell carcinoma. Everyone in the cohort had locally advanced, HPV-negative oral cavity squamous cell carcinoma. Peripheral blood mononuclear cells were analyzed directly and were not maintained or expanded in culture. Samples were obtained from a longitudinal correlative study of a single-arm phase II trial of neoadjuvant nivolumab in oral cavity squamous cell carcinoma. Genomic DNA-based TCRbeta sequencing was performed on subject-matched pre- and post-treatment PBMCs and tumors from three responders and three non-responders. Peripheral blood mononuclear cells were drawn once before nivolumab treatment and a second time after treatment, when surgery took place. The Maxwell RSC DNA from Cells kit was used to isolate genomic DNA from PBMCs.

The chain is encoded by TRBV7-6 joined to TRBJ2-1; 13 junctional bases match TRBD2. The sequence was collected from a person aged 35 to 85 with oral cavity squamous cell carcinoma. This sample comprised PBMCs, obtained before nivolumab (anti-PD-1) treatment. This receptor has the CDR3 CASSSFGGLAGLSDNEQFF. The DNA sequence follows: TGTGCCAGCAGCTCGTTTGGGGGACTAGCGGGGTTAAGCGACAATGAGCAGTTCTTC.